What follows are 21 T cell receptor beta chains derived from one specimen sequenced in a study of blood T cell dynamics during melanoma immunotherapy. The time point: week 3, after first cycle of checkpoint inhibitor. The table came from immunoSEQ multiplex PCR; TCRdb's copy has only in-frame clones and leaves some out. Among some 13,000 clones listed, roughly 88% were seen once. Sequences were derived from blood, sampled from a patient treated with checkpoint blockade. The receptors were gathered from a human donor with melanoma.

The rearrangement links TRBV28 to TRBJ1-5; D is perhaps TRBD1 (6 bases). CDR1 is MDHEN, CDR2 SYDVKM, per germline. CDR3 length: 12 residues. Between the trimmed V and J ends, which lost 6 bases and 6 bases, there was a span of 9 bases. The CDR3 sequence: CASREGGQPQHF. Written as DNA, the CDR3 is TGTGCCAGCAGGGAGGGGGGTCAGCCCCAGCATTTT. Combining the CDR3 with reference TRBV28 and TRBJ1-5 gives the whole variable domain DVKVTQSSRYLVKRTGEKVFLECVQDMDHENMFWYRQDPGLGLRLIYFSYDVKMKEKGDIPEGYSVSREKKERFSLILESASTNQTSMYLCASREGGQPQHFGDGTRLSIL.

CDR3 nucleotides: TGTGCCAGCAGTGCGGGGAACGGTGACACAGATACGCAGTATTTT. This encodes CASSAGNGDTDTQYF. The rearrangement links TRBV6-4 to TRBJ2-3; D may be TRBD2 (5 bases). Per germline, CDR1 MRHNA and CDR2 SNTAGT. Trimming removed 4 bases at V and 2 bases at J, with 13 bases between. CDR3 length: 15 amino acids.

CDR3 sequence: CASSPGGLGLNTEAFF. The CDR3 DNA reads as TGCGCCAGCAGCCCGGGGGGTTTGGGGTTGAACACTGAAGCTTTCTTT. The gene calls are TRBV4-3 and TRBJ1-1; D is perhaps TRBD1 (5 bases). The CDR3 extends over 16 amino acids. The V gene lost 4 bases and the J gene lost 0 bases, with 15 bases spanning the gap. CDR1 is LGHNA and CDR2 is YSLEER in the germline V gene.

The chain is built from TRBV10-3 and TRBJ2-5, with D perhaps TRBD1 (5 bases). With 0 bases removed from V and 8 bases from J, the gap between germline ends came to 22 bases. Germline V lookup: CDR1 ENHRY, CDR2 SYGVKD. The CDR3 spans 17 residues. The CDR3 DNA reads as TGTGCCATCAGTGAGTCTTCAATCGATTCAGCTAGGGGTACCCAGTACTTC. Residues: CAISESSIDSARGTQYF.

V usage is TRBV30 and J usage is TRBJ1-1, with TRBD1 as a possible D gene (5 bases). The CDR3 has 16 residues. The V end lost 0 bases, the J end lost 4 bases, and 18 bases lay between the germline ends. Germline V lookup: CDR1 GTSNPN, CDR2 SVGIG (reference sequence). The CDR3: CAWSVGHRGVTTEAFF. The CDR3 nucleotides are TGTGCCTGGAGTGTCGGACACCGAGGGGTGACCACTGAAGCTTTCTTT.

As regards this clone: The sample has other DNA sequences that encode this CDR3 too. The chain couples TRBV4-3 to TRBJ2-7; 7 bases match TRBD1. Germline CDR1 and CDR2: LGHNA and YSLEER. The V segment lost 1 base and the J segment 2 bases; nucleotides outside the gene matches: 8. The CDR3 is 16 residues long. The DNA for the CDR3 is TGCGCCAGCAGCCAAGGTCTCGACAGGGTCGCCTACGAGCAGTACTTC. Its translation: CASSQGLDRVAYEQYF.

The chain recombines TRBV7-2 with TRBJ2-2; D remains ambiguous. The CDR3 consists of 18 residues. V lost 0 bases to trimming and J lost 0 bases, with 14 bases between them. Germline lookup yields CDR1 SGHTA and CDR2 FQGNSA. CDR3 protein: CASSLARLREANTGELFF. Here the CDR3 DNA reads TGTGCCAGCAGCTTAGCGCGGCTGAGAGAGGCGAACACCGGGGAGCTGTTTTTT.

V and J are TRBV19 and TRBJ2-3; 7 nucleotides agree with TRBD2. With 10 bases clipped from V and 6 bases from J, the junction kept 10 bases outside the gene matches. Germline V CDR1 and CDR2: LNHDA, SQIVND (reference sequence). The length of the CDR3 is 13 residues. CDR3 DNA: TGTGCCACCACCGTCGGGGGGAGGGATACGCAGTATTTT. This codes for CATTVGGRDTQYF.

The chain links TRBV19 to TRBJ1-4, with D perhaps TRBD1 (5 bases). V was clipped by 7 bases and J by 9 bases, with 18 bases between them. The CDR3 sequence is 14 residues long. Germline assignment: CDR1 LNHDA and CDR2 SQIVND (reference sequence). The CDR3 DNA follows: TGTGCCAGTACTCCGGGGGGGGGTGATAAAAAACTGTTTTTT. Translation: CASTPGGGDKKLFF.

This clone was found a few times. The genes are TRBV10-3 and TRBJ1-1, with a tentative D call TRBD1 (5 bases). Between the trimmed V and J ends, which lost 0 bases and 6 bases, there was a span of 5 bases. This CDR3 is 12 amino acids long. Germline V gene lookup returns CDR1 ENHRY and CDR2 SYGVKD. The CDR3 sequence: CAISESGAEAFF. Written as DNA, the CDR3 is TGTGCCATCAGTGAGTCGGGGGCTGAAGCTTTCTTT.

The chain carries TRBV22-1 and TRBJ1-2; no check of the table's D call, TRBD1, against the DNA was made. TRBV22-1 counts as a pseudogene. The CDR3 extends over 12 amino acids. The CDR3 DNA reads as TGTCCTGGGAGCGGGGGCTCCGGTGGCTACACCTTC. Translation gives CPGSGGSGGYTF.

CDR3 bases: TGTGCCAGCAGCGTAGACCCGACAGGGAACTATGGCTACACCTTC. It codes for CASSVDPTGNYGYTF. The genes are TRBV9 and TRBJ1-2; 7 nucleotides line up with TRBD1. Germline V lookup: CDR1 SGDLS, CDR2 YYNGEE. Trimming took 0 bases from V and 2 from J; bases not matched to a gene: 4. The CDR3 is made up of 15 amino acids.

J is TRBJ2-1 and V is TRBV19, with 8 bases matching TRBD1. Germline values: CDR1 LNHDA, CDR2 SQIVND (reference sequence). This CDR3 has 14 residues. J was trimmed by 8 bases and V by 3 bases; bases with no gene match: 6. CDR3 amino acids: CASSMMARGHEQFF. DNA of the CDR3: TGTGCCAGTAGTATGATGGCCAGGGGGCATGAGCAGTTCTTC.

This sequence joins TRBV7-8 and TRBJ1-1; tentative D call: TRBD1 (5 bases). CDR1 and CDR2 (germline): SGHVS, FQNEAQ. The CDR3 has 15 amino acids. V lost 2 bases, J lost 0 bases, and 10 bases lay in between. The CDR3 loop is CASSLQGLVNTEAFF. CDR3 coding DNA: TGTGCCAGCAGCTTACAGGGTTTAGTGAACACTGAAGCTTTCTTT.

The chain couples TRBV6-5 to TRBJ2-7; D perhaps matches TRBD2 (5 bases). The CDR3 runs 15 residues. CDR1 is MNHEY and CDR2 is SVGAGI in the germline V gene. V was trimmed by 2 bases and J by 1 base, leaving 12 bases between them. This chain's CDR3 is CASSYGSGGSYEQYF. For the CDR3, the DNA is TGTGCCAGCAGTTACGGCAGCGGAGGTTCCTACGAGCAGTACTTC.

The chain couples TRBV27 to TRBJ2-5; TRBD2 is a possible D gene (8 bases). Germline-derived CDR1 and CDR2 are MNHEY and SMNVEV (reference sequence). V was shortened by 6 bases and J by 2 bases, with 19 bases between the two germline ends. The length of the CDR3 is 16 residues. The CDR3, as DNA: TGTGCCAGCAGCCCATTAGCGGGACAGAATCAAGAGACCCAGTACTTC. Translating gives CASSPLAGQNQETQYF.

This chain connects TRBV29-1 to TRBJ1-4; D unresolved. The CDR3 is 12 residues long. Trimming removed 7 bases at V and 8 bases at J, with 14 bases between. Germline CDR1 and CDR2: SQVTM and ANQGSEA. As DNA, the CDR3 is TGCAGCGGTAAGGGTCTGGACGAAAAACTGTTTTTT. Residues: CSGKGLDEKLFF. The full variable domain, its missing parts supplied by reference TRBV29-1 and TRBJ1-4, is SAVISQKPSRDICQRGTSLTIQCQVDSQVTMMFWYRQQPGQSLTLIATANQGSEATYESGFVIDKFPISRPNLTFSTLTVSNMSPEDSSIYLCSGKGLDEKLFFGSGTQLSVL.

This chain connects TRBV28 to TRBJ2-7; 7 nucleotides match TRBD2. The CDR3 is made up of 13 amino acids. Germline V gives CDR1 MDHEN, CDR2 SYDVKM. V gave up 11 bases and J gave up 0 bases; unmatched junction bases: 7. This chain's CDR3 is CASGGSPSYEQYF. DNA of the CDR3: TGTGCCTCCGGGGGGTCCCCCTCCTACGAGCAGTACTTC.

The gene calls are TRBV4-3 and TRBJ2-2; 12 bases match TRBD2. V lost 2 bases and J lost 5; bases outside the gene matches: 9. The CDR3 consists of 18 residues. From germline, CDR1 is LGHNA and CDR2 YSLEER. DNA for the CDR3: TGCGCCAGCAGCCAACTCCCTGGACTAGCGGGATATACCGGGGAGCTGTTTTTT. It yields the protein CASSQLPGLAGYTGELFF.

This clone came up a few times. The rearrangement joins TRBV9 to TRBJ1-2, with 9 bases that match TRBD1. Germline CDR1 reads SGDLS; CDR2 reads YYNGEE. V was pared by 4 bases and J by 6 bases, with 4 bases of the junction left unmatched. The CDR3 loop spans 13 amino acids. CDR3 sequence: CASSKGQGDGYTF. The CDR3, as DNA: TGTGCCAGCAGCAAGGGACAGGGTGATGGCTACACCTTC.

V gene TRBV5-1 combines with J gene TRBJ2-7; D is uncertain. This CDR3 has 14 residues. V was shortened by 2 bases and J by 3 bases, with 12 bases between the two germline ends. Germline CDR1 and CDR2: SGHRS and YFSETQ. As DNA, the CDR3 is TGCGCCAGCAGCTTCGACGCTGTCGACTACGAGCAGTACTTC. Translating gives CASSFDAVDYEQYF.